This is a list of T cell receptor beta chains from one sample in a study of blood T cell repertoires in COVID-19. The table came from immunoSEQ multiplex PCR; TCRdb's copy has only in-frame clones and leaves some out. The sample comprises some 350,000 clones, more than 80% of which are singletons, and around 1% rests with the top ten. Specimen: PBMCs or T cells enriched from blood (not recorded which). These receptor sequences come from a man between 18 and 35 years old who had recovered from COVID-19. Both conserved end residues are part of each CDR3. The D gene is left open where the match is weak. Clone size is shown for a subset of rows, as once, few, many or a class of expanded clone.

size,V,J,D,DNA,CDR3
-,TRBV19,TRBJ1-2,-,TGTGCCAGTAGTGGAATTCAGGGACAAAGCTATGGCTACACCTTC,CASSGIQGQSYGYTF
-,TRBV7-2,TRBJ1-1,TRBD1,TGTGCCAGCAGCCCGCCGGGACAGGGGGGGATCACTGAAGCTTTCTTT,CASSPPGQGGITEAFF
-,TRBV4-2,TRBJ2-2,-,TGTGCCAGCAGCCAAGATAGGTTGACTCTGAACACCGGGGAGCTGTTTTTT,CASSQDRLTLNTGELFF
-,TRBV28,TRBJ1-2,TRBD1,TGTGCCAGCAGACTTGGGACAGGGGGAAGGGTATGGTATGGCTACACCTTC,CASRLGTGGRVWYGYTF
few,TRBV28,TRBJ1-1,-,TGTGCCACCACTGACAGTATGAACACTGAAGCTTTCTTT,CATTDSMNTEAFF
-,TRBV7-3,TRBJ2-2,-,TGTGCCAGCAGCTTCGAAACAGCCGGGGAGCTGTTTTTT,CASSFETAGELFF
-,TRBV28,TRBJ2-7,TRBD2,TGTGCCAGCAGCACAGCCGGGACTAGCCCCTACGAGCAGTACTTC,CASSTAGTSPYEQYF
-,TRBV18,TRBJ1-2,TRBD1,TGTGCCAGCTCACCGATGACAGGGACCTATGGCTACACCTTC,CASSPMTGTYGYTF
-,TRBV19,TRBJ1-2,TRBD1,TGTGCCAGTAGTATCCCAGGGGGCGGCTATGGCTACACCTTC,CASSIPGGGYGYTF
once,TRBV2,TRBJ2-7,-,TGTGCCAGCAGCCAAGCTTCAGTGTACAGGAAAAATTACGAGCAGTACTTC,CASSQASVYRKNYEQYF
-,TRBV18,TRBJ1-2,TRBD1,TGTGCCAGCTCACCTCTGGGGACAGGAGCTAACTATGGCTACACCTTC,CASSPLGTGANYGYTF
-,TRBV3-1/TRBV3-2,TRBJ2-7,TRBD2,TGTGCCAGCAGCCAAGTAGGTACTAGCGGGGGCGAGCAGTACTTC,CASSQVGTSGGEQYF
-,TRBV18,TRBJ2-1,-,TGTGCCAGCTCACCCATTCAAAATGAGCAGTTCTTC,CASSPIQNEQFF
once,TRBV7-2,TRBJ2-1,-,TGTGCCAGCAGCTTAGGGAGGGGGAGGGCCAATGAGCAGTTCTTC,CASSLGRGRANEQFF
-,TRBV13,TRBJ1-1,TRBD1,TGTGCCAGCAGCCCAGGACAGGGCTCAATCGGAGCTTTCTTT,CASSPGQGSIGAFF
-,TRBV21-1,TRBJ2-7,-,TGTGCCAGCGACAGGGACAGCTCCTACGAGCAGTACTTC,CASDRDSSYEQYF
-,TRBV5-1,TRBJ2-1,TRBD1,TGCGCCAGCACCGGGGACAGCTCCTACAATGAGCAGTTCTTC,CASTGDSSYNEQFF
-,TRBV28,TRBJ1-4,-,TGTGCCAGCTCATACGGGGTGACGGGAAAACTGTTTTTT,CASSYGVTGKLFF
-,TRBV9,TRBJ2-1,-,TGTGCCAGCAGCGTAGCTCCAGGGATGAGCTCCTACAATGAGCAGTTCTTC,CASSVAPGMSSYNEQFF
once,TRBV7-6,TRBJ1-2,-,TGTGCCAGCAGCTTAGGAACAGGCCCAATCAACTATGGCTACACCTTC,CASSLGTGPINYGYTF
-,TRBV9,TRBJ2-1,TRBD1,TGTGCCAGCAGCGTGGACGCGACAGGGTTGAATGAGCAGTTCTTC,CASSVDATGLNEQFF
-,TRBV9,TRBJ2-1,-,TGTGCCAGCAGCGATCGGTACAATGAGCAGTTCTTC,CASSDRYNEQFF
-,TRBV9,TRBJ2-2,-,TGTGCCAGCAGCGTAGGCGTTACGAGACGGGGTGTAAGCGGGGAGCTGTTTTTT,CASSVGVTRRGVSGELFF
few,TRBV14,TRBJ2-1,TRBD2,TGTGCCAGCAGCATCGGGGGGGCACCTTACAATGAGCAGTTCTTC,CASSIGGAPYNEQFF
-,TRBV12-5,TRBJ2-7,TRBD1,TGTGCTAGTGGTTTGGGTTTTACAGGGGACTCCTACGAGCAGTACTTC,CASGLGFTGDSYEQYF
-,TRBV3-1/TRBV3-2,TRBJ2-5,TRBD1,TGTGCCAGCAGCCAAGGACAGGGAGAGACCCAGTACTTC,CASSQGQGETQYF
few,TRBV29-1,TRBJ1-5,-,TGCAGCGTTGAAGACGGGGGTCAGCCCCAGCATTTT,CSVEDGGQPQHF
-,TRBV4-1,TRBJ1-5,-,TGCGCCAGCAGCCAAGATGGCGGGATTGGCAATCAGCCCCAGCATTTT,CASSQDGGIGNQPQHF
once,TRBV6-1,TRBJ1-6,TRBD1,TGTGCCAGCAGTGCGACAGGGGGCAAGGTACCCTCACCCCTCCACTTT,CASSATGGKVPSPLHF
-,TRBV7-6,TRBJ2-2,-,TGTGCCAGCAGCTTAATGAGTACCGGGGAGCTGTTTTTT,CASSLMSTGELFF
-,TRBV6-5,TRBJ1-1,-,TGTGCCAGCAGTTACTTCGGGATGGGCACTGAAGCTTTCTTT,CASSYFGMGTEAFF
-,TRBV2,TRBJ1-3,TRBD1,TGTGCCAGCAGAGCGGACAGGGGCTCTGGAAACACCATATATTTT,CASRADRGSGNTIYF
-,TRBV21-1,TRBJ1-1,-,TGTGCCAGCAGCAAAGAGGTAAGGGGCCGGTTGGGCACTGAAGCTTTCTTT,CASSKEVRGRLGTEAFF
-,TRBV19,TRBJ1-2,TRBD1,TGTGCCAGTAACCAACCCGGGACAGCATCCTATGGCTACACCTTC,CASNQPGTASYGYTF
-,TRBV27,TRBJ1-4,TRBD1,TGTGCCAGCAGTTTAGGGGACAGGGCTAATGAAAAACTGTTTTTT,CASSLGDRANEKLFF
-,TRBV5-8,TRBJ2-4,-,TGTGCCAGCAGTTATGGAGGTCGGAAAAACATTCAGTACTTC,CASSYGGRKNIQYF
few,TRBV19,TRBJ1-5,-,TGTGCCAGTAGTATTGCTGCGAGTCAGCCCCAGCATTTT,CASSIAASQPQHF
-,TRBV29-1,TRBJ1-3,TRBD1,TGCGGGGGACAGGGTTTCAACTCTGGAAACACCATATATTTT,CGGQGFNSGNTIYF
-,TRBV5-4,TRBJ1-2,-,TGTGCCAGCAGCTTGGCGGTGGGAGCTAACTATGGCTACACCTTC,CASSLAVGANYGYTF
-,TRBV3-1/TRBV3-2,TRBJ1-2,TRBD1,TGTGCCAGCAGCCAAGTGGGACAGGGCAATGGCTACACCTTC,CASSQVGQGNGYTF
-,TRBV2,TRBJ1-5,-,TGTGCCAGCAGTCCAACGTACACAAGGCCCCAGCATTTT,CASSPTYTRPQHF
-,TRBV7-8,TRBJ1-3,-,TGTGCCAGCAGCGAGGGAGTGTCTGGAAACACCATATATTTT,CASSEGVSGNTIYF
-,TRBV7-2,TRBJ1-3,-,TGTGCCAGCAGCTACTTAGGAAACACCATATATTTT,CASSYLGNTIYF
-,TRBV7-8,TRBJ2-1,TRBD2,TGTGCCAGCAGCTTAGCGGGAGGGATCGATGAGCAGTTCTTC,CASSLAGGIDEQFF
-,TRBV4-1,TRBJ1-3,-,TGCGCCAGCAGCCAAGAAGGGGTGGGCGGAAACACCATATATTTT,CASSQEGVGGNTIYF
once,TRBV28,TRBJ1-1,-,TGTGCCAGCAGTTTATGGGAGGGTGGACGGGGTGAAGCTTTCTTT,CASSLWEGGRGEAFF
-,TRBV3-1/TRBV3-2,TRBJ1-6,-,TGTGCCAGCAGCCCACCACCCGGACAGTATAATTCACCCCTCCACTTT,CASSPPPGQYNSPLHF
-,TRBV5-1,TRBJ2-7,-,TGCGCCAGCAGCTTGGAGGCTAGTGCGGGGGAGCAGTACTTC,CASSLEASAGEQYF
-,TRBV7-9,TRBJ2-3,TRBD2,TGTGCCAGCAGCTCGACTAGCGGGGATCTAGATACGCAGTATTTT,CASSSTSGDLDTQYF
-,TRBV7-9,TRBJ1-1,-,TGTGCCAGCAGCTTAGTTCAGGGGTCCGCCACTGAAGCTTTCTTT,CASSLVQGSATEAFF